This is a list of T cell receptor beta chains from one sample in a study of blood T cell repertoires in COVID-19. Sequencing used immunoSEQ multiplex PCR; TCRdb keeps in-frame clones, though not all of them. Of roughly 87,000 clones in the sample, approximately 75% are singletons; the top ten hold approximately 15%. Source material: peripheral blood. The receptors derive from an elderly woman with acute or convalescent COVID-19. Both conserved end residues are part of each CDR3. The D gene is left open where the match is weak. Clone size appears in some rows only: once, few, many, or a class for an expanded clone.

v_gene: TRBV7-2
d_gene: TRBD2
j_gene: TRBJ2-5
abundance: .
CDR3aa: CASSLSWRGQETQYF

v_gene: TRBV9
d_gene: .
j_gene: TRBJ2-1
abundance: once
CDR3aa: CASSVGQYSTYNEQFF

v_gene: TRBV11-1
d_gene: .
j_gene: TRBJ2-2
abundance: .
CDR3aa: CASSFWGRSNTGELFF

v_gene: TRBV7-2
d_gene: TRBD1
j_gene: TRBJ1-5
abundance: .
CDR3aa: CASSLRGQVNQPQHF

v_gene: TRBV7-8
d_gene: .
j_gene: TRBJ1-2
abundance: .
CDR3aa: CASSSGVYGYTF

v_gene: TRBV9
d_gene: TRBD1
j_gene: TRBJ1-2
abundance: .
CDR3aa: CASSSSGTGDYGYTF

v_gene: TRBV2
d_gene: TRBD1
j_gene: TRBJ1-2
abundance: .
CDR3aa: CASKRNGGQGPTSYGYTF

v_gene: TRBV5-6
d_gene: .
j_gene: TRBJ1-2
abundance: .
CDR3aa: CASSSETQRYDGYTF

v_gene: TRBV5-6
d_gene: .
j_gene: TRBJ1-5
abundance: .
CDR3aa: CASSPGRAQPQHF

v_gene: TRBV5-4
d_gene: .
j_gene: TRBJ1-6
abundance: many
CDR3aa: CASSTTGISPLHF

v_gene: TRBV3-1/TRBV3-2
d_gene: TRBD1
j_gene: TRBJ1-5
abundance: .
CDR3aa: CASSPGTVKDQPQHF

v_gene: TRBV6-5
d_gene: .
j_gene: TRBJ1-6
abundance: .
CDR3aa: CASRPGEWGGSPLHF

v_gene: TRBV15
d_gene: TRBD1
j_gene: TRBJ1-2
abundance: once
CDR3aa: CATSAQTGGSSGYTF

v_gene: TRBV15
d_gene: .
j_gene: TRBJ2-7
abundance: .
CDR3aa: CATSRDPGYEQYF

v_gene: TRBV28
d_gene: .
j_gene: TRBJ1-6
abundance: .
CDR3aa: CASSRTTGNSPLHF